This T cell receptor (beta chain) was profiled in a study of T cells after posttransplantation cyclophosphamide. Study-wide results and limits: Later post-transplant blood repertoires were often dominated by donor CD8+ memory clones. Skin or GI-infiltrating T cells shared few TRB sequences with blood.

Busulfan-fludarabine conditioning, marrow transplant, and cyclophosphamide on days +3 and +4 were administered. V dropped 7 bases and J dropped 4 bases, with 19 bases sitting between them. Germline loops: CDR1 LNHDA, CDR2 SQIVND (reference sequence). CDR3 size: 15 residues. Produced via immunoSEQ multiplex PCR; TCRdb's table is partial and in-frame only. The sample yields thousands of clones, without any singletons. This clone has a count of ten or more. Its specificity is unknown. The material sequenced was PBMCs, taken after allogeneic stem cell transplant with posttransplant cyclophosphamide. The sequence derives from a male patient younger than 35 who received an allogeneic stem cell transplant from an unrelated donor, was CMV-positive, and had acute and chronic GVHD. Some T cells may have originated in the graft donor. The V call is TRBV19, the J call TRBJ1-2; D might be TRBD1 (5 bases). CDR3 loop: CASTAYGRGTYGYTF. The CDR3 nucleotides are TGTGCCAGTACTGCTTACGGGAGGGGTACCTATGGCTACACCTTC.